These T cell receptor beta chains were read from a single sample in a study of regulatory T cells in long-lasting Graves disease. Each CDR3 protein is one row after TCRdb ran MiXCR on the multiplex PCR reads. Of more than 350,000 distinct CDR3 sequences in the sample, under 15% were seen once. This sample was shared with a second study, whose subject was T cells in Graves' hyperthyroidism and ophthalmopathy.

This specimen consisted of peripheral blood mononuclear cells (PBMCs), obtained at new diagnosis, from a patient treated with antithyroid drugs. The receptors were sampled from a woman aged 25 to 39 with Graves disease. The CDR3 runs from the conserved cysteine through the conserved F or W. The D gene is left open where the match is weak. Clone size is not always given. Where it is, it says once, few, many or a class for expanded clones.

CDR3aa: CASSQAGGPSFEQYF
CDR3nt: TGTGCCAGCAGCCAGGCGGGAGGGCCATCTTTCGAGCAGTACTTC
v_gene: TRBV3-1
d_gene: TRBD2
abundance: few
j_gene: TRBJ2-7

CDR3aa: CASSNDRVIGGYTF
CDR3nt: TGCGCCAGCTCCAATGACAGGGTAATAGGAGGCTACACCTTC
v_gene: TRBV5-1
d_gene: TRBD1
abundance: NA
j_gene: TRBJ1-2

CDR3aa: CATSGQGGTNEKLFF
CDR3nt: TGTGCCACCAGTGGGCAGGGAGGCACTAATGAAAAACTGTTTTTT
v_gene: TRBV24-1
d_gene: NA
abundance: many
j_gene: TRBJ1-4

CDR3aa: CSATLVRGGNQPQHF
CDR3nt: TGCAGTGCTACTCTAGTGCGGGGAGGGAATCAGCCCCAGCATTTT
v_gene: TRBV20-1
d_gene: NA
abundance: few
j_gene: TRBJ1-5

CDR3aa: CASSYDGLRGPNQPQHF
CDR3nt: TGTGCCAGCAGTTACGACGGGCTCAGGGGACCCAATCAGCCCCAGCATTTT
v_gene: TRBV6-2/TRBV6-3
d_gene: NA
abundance: many
j_gene: TRBJ1-5

CDR3aa: CASSYSTGSSGNTIYF
CDR3nt: TGTGCCAGCAGTTACTCAACTGGGTCCTCTGGAAACACCATATATTTT
v_gene: TRBV6-2/TRBV6-3
d_gene: NA
abundance: few
j_gene: TRBJ1-3

CDR3aa: CSARVWTPKKETQYF
CDR3nt: TGCAGTGCTAGAGTATGGACCCCCAAGAAAGAGACCCAGTACTTC
v_gene: TRBV20-1
d_gene: NA
abundance: many
j_gene: TRBJ2-5

CDR3aa: CSARQGSVTLRGYTF
CDR3nt: TGCAGTGCCCGACAGGGATCAGTGACCCTGCGTGGCTACACCTTC
v_gene: TRBV20-1
d_gene: TRBD1
abundance: few
j_gene: TRBJ1-2

CDR3aa: CSASPAGGQETQYF
CDR3nt: TGCAGTGCTAGTCCAGCGGGGGGCCAAGAGACCCAGTACTTC
v_gene: TRBV20-1
d_gene: TRBD2
abundance: many
j_gene: TRBJ2-5

CDR3aa: CASGTRGRNQPQHF
CDR3nt: TGTGCCAGCGGGACAAGGGGCCGTAATCAGCCCCAGCATTTT
v_gene: TRBV19
d_gene: NA
abundance: NA
j_gene: TRBJ1-5

CDR3aa: CASSLAGTGAPYGYTF
CDR3nt: TGTGCCAGCAGCCTCGCCGGGACAGGGGCACCCTATGGCTACACCTTC
v_gene: TRBV7-2
d_gene: TRBD1
abundance: many
j_gene: TRBJ1-2

CDR3aa: CASSPGTSGYDEQFF
CDR3nt: TGTGCCAGTAGTCCCGGGACTAGCGGTTACGATGAGCAGTTCTTC
v_gene: TRBV19
d_gene: TRBD2
abundance: NA
j_gene: TRBJ2-1

CDR3aa: CSVSDRAGPLDPRRYEQYF
CDR3nt: TGCAGCGTGAGTGATAGGGCAGGACCCCTGGACCCCCGGCGGTACGAGCAGTACTTC
v_gene: TRBV29-1
d_gene: NA
abundance: few
j_gene: TRBJ2-7

CDR3aa: CSASGGSNEQFF
CDR3nt: TGCAGTGCTAGTGGCGGGAGCAATGAGCAGTTCTTC
v_gene: TRBV20-1
d_gene: TRBD2
abundance: few
j_gene: TRBJ2-1

CDR3aa: CSARVPRGNSYEQYF
CDR3nt: TGCAGTGCTAGAGTCCCCAGGGGAAATTCCTACGAGCAGTACTTC
v_gene: TRBV20-1
d_gene: NA
abundance: many
j_gene: TRBJ2-7

CDR3aa: CASSLEEVRNQPQHF
CDR3nt: TGTGCCAGCAGCTTAGAAGAGGTTCGCAATCAGCCCCAGCATTTT
v_gene: TRBV7-2
d_gene: NA
abundance: many
j_gene: TRBJ1-5

CDR3aa: CASSLRGAGEKLFF
CDR3nt: TGTGCCAGCAGCTTGAGGGGGGCGGGGGAAAAACTGTTTTTT
v_gene: TRBV5-6
d_gene: NA
abundance: many
j_gene: TRBJ1-4

CDR3aa: CACVLPGQGLSYGYTF
CDR3nt: TGTGCCTGTGTATTACCGGGACAGGGGTTAAGCTATGGCTACACCTTC
v_gene: TRBV30
d_gene: TRBD1
abundance: many
j_gene: TRBJ1-2

CDR3aa: CSVSPGRGDNEQFF
CDR3nt: TGCAGCGTCAGCCCAGGGCGGGGAGACAATGAGCAGTTCTTC
v_gene: TRBV29-1
d_gene: NA
abundance: many
j_gene: TRBJ2-1

CDR3aa: CASSPPGGSGGGTQYF
CDR3nt: TGTGCCAGCAGCCCCCCCGGGGGTAGCGGGGGAGGGACGCAGTATTTT
v_gene: TRBV7-9
d_gene: TRBD2
abundance: many
j_gene: TRBJ2-3

CDR3aa: CASGFSGYQETQYF
CDR3nt: TGTGCTAGTGGTTTTAGTGGGTACCAAGAGACCCAGTACTTC
v_gene: TRBV12-5
d_gene: NA
abundance: NA
j_gene: TRBJ2-5

CDR3aa: CSVESDRDYEQYF
CDR3nt: TGCAGCGTTGAATCGGACAGGGACTACGAGCAGTACTTC
v_gene: TRBV29-1
d_gene: TRBD1
abundance: many
j_gene: TRBJ2-7

CDR3aa: CATSDSWGLAGESYNEQFF
CDR3nt: TGTGCCACCAGTGACTCCTGGGGACTAGCGGGAGAATCCTACAATGAGCAGTTCTTC
v_gene: TRBV24-1
d_gene: TRBD2
abundance: many
j_gene: TRBJ2-1

CDR3aa: CASSLGLAGAPNYIVHYNEQFF
CDR3nt: TGCGCCAGCAGCTTGGGGCTAGCGGGAGCCCCGAACTATATTGTACACTACAATGAGCAGTTCTTC
v_gene: TRBV5-1
d_gene: TRBD2
abundance: NA
j_gene: TRBJ2-1

CDR3aa: CASSTRSGTQYF
CDR3nt: TGTGCCAGCAGCACTCGGTCGGGGACCCAGTACTTC
v_gene: TRBV7-9
d_gene: NA
abundance: many
j_gene: TRBJ2-5

CDR3aa: CASSVGTDYGYTF
CDR3nt: TGTGCCAGCAGCGTAGGGACGGACTATGGCTACACCTTC
v_gene: TRBV9
d_gene: NA
abundance: NA
j_gene: TRBJ1-2

CDR3aa: CASSYSTGTGGAHEQFF
CDR3nt: TGTGCCAGCAGTTACTCGACCGGGACGGGGGGGGCCCATGAGCAGTTCTTC
v_gene: TRBV6-6
d_gene: TRBD2
abundance: NA
j_gene: TRBJ2-1

CDR3aa: CSAMTPGRGGDEQFF
CDR3nt: TGCAGTGCTATGACCCCCGGGAGGGGTGGCGATGAGCAGTTCTTC
v_gene: TRBV20-1
d_gene: TRBD2
abundance: many
j_gene: TRBJ2-1

CDR3aa: CASSPRTSGRKRGTGELFF
CDR3nt: TGTGCCAGCAGCCCCAGGACTAGCGGGAGAAAAAGGGGCACCGGGGAGCTGTTTTTT
v_gene: TRBV7-9
d_gene: TRBD2
abundance: few
j_gene: TRBJ2-2

CDR3aa: CASSLPVGRGGTEAFF
CDR3nt: TGTGCCAGCAGTTTACCGGTGGGGCGGGGGGGAACTGAAGCTTTCTTT
v_gene: TRBV28
d_gene: NA
abundance: many
j_gene: TRBJ1-1

CDR3aa: CASSMNQGALGTEAFF
CDR3nt: TGCGCCAGCAGCATGAACCAGGGGGCGCTTGGCACTGAAGCTTTCTTT
v_gene: TRBV5-1
d_gene: TRBD1
abundance: NA
j_gene: TRBJ1-1

CDR3aa: CAWSAVRGEQFF
CDR3nt: TGTGCCTGGTCGGCCGTGCGCGGTGAGCAGTTCTTC
v_gene: TRBV30
d_gene: NA
abundance: many
j_gene: TRBJ2-1

CDR3aa: CSAYLGQGNYGYTF
CDR3nt: TGCAGTGCGTACTTGGGACAGGGGAATTATGGCTACACCTTC
v_gene: TRBV20-1
d_gene: TRBD1
abundance: many
j_gene: TRBJ1-2

CDR3aa: CASRSTRGRGSYEQYF
CDR3nt: TGTGCCAGCAGATCAACAAGGGGGAGGGGATCCTACGAGCAGTACTTC
v_gene: TRBV27
d_gene: NA
abundance: many
j_gene: TRBJ2-7

CDR3aa: CASSQVLTSGSVETQYF
CDR3nt: TGCGCCAGCAGCCAAGTTCTAACTAGCGGGAGTGTAGAGACCCAGTACTTC
v_gene: TRBV4-1
d_gene: TRBD2
abundance: NA
j_gene: TRBJ2-5

CDR3aa: CASSPTGGRAYEQYF
CDR3nt: TGTGCCAGCTCACCAACTGGGGGGCGCGCCTACGAGCAGTACTTC
v_gene: TRBV18
d_gene: NA
abundance: NA
j_gene: TRBJ2-7

CDR3aa: CASSEGGLGELTYEQYF
CDR3nt: TGTGCCAGCAGCGAGGGCGGCCTTGGGGAGCTTACCTACGAGCAGTACTTC
v_gene: TRBV13
d_gene: NA
abundance: NA
j_gene: TRBJ2-7

CDR3aa: CASSPESNTEAFF
CDR3nt: TGTGCCAGCAGTCCGGAGTCGAACACTGAAGCTTTCTTT
v_gene: TRBV2
d_gene: NA
abundance: many
j_gene: TRBJ1-1

CDR3aa: CASSGLAGGITDTQYF
CDR3nt: TGTGCCAGCAGCGGACTAGCGGGAGGGATCACAGATACGCAGTATTTT
v_gene: TRBV6-2/TRBV6-3
d_gene: TRBD2
abundance: NA
j_gene: TRBJ2-3

CDR3aa: CASSYFSESEQFF
CDR3nt: TGTGCCAGCAGTTACTTTAGCGAGAGTGAGCAGTTCTTC
v_gene: TRBV6-5
d_gene: NA
abundance: NA
j_gene: TRBJ2-1

CDR3aa: CASSSTEGLYQETQYF
CDR3nt: TGCGCCAGCAGCTCTACAGAAGGACTGTACCAAGAGACCCAGTACTTC
v_gene: TRBV5-1
d_gene: NA
abundance: few
j_gene: TRBJ2-5

CDR3aa: CASSVTGDRVPYEQYF
CDR3nt: TGTGCCAGCAGCGTGACTGGGGACAGGGTCCCATACGAGCAGTACTTC
v_gene: TRBV9
d_gene: TRBD1
abundance: NA
j_gene: TRBJ2-7

CDR3aa: CASSQDLSGREPQHF
CDR3nt: TGCGCCAGCAGCCAAGATCTGTCGGGACGGGAGCCCCAGCATTTT
v_gene: TRBV4-1
d_gene: NA
abundance: NA
j_gene: TRBJ1-5

CDR3aa: CASSGAQGQLQETQYF
CDR3nt: TGTGCCTCCTCTGGGGCCCAGGGACAGCTCCAAGAGACCCAGTACTTC
v_gene: TRBV28
d_gene: TRBD1
abundance: many
j_gene: TRBJ2-5

CDR3aa: CASSLVPSGANVLTF
CDR3nt: TGTGCCAGCAGCTTGGTGCCCTCTGGGGCCAACGTCCTGACTTTC
v_gene: TRBV5-6
d_gene: NA
abundance: NA
j_gene: TRBJ2-6

CDR3aa: CASNLDRGPDTQYF
CDR3nt: TGTGCCAGCAACTTGGACCGCGGCCCGGATACGCAGTATTTT
v_gene: TRBV6-2/TRBV6-3
d_gene: NA
abundance: many
j_gene: TRBJ2-3